This T cell receptor (beta chain) is from a study of spatial heterogeneity in lung cancer. Study conclusions and caveats: Tumoral mutation counts were tracked by counts of expanded intratumoral alpha and beta TCRs. Sequencing reached an estimated coverage of tumor T cells that was only roughly 7% for alpha chains and 13% for beta chains. The study found that ubiquitous and regional expanded TCR counts tracked ubiquitous and regional nonsynonymous mutations, respectively.

TCRdb processed the 5' RACE reads anew with MiXCR; each CDR3 protein has one entry. The sample lists fewer than 4,500 distinct CDR3 sequences, about 26% occurring once. As to time point: sample taken at primary tumor resection. No cell sorting; template was whole RNA from tumor, lung tissue or PBMC. This clonotype was detected a few times. The antigen remains undetermined. Deletions cut 3 bases from V and 7 bases from J, with 12 bases between. This CDR3 has 14 residues. Germline V gives CDR1 KGHSH, CDR2 LQKENI. The receptor was isolated from a male donor with early-stage non-small cell lung cancer. The chain employs TRBV18 and TRBJ1-4; TRBD1 might be the D (5 bases). This specimen was lung tumor tissue, taken at surgery. CDR3 in amino acids: CASSPAGRGEKLFF. The DNA of the CDR3 is TGTGCCAGCTCACCTGCGGGGCGCGGTGAAAAACTGTTTTTT. Full variable domain (outside the CDR3, taken from reference TRBV18 and TRBJ1-4): NAGVMQNPRHLVRRRGQEARLRCSPMKGHSHVYWYRQLPEEGLKFMVYLQKENIIDESGMPKERFSAEFPKEGPSILRIQQVVRGDSAAYFCASSPAGRGEKLFFGSGTQLSVL.